The sequence of this T cell receptor beta chain was determined in a study of blood T cell repertoires in COVID-19. The overall study: Collection of acute and convalescent COVID-19 samples took place in the United States, Italy and Spain. In each case, the material was cDNA or gDNA derived from T cells, B-cell-depleted T cells, or PBMCs.

Per the authors' pipeline: Reference gene primer amplification gave estimated nucleated cell counts. Profiled with immunoSEQ multiplex PCR; TCRdb holds only in-frame clones, not every one. D and trimming come from the DNA, and the V and J calls and clone size come from that table. Among hundreds of thousands of clones, 87% were seen once, and the ten largest hold 7.2%. The CDR3 is 17 amino acids. The germline V gene has CDR1 SGHDT and CDR2 YYEEEE. V trimming: 2 bases; J trimming: 5 bases; junction bases outside the gene matches: 12. The clonotype comes from a man between 60 and 75 years old who had recovered from COVID-19. The rearrangement joins TRBV5-6 to TRBJ2-5; 10 bases fit TRBD1. Sequencing was performed on peripheral blood. The CDR3 DNA is TGTGCCAGCAGCTTCGGGACAGGGGCCTCTTCGGGGGAGACCCAGTACTTC. Translation: CASSFGTGASSGETQYF.